A selection of T cell receptor beta chains follows, all from one sample in a study of OX40 agonist ivuxolimab in advanced cancers. The repertoire was sequenced with immunoSEQ multiplex PCR; TCRdb's copy has only in-frame clones and lacks some. The sample has about 83,000 clones, around 84% seen once. Sequences were derived from CD4+ or CD8+ T cells sorted from blood, sampled in a trial of the OX40 agonist ivuxolimab. Source of these receptors: an adult with an advanced solid tumor such as melanoma, head and neck, liver or kidney cancer. Each CDR3 is given with its conserved first and last residue.

v_gene: TRBV18; j_gene: TRBJ2-3; CDR3aa: CASSPPGSGGAPDTQYF
v_gene: TRBV4-3; j_gene: TRBJ1-4; CDR3aa: CASSPGQGAEKLFF
v_gene: TRBV20-1; j_gene: TRBJ1-2; CDR3aa: CSAPGDYGYTF
v_gene: TRBV27; j_gene: TRBJ2-6; CDR3aa: CASSSREGAREGANVLTF
v_gene: TRBV5-1; j_gene: TRBJ2-7; CDR3aa: CASSLLGTATYEQYF
v_gene: TRBV18; j_gene: TRBJ2-7; CDR3aa: CASSPSQGSEQYF
v_gene: TRBV19; j_gene: TRBJ2-2; CDR3aa: CASQQGMRTGELFF
v_gene: TRBV30; j_gene: TRBJ2-2; CDR3aa: CAWSVLLQGDTGELFF
v_gene: TRBV6-5; j_gene: TRBJ1-6; CDR3aa: CASSYYLGQTSPLHF
v_gene: TRBV27; j_gene: TRBJ2-7; CDR3aa: CASSRTDGYEQYF
v_gene: TRBV5-1; j_gene: TRBJ2-3; CDR3aa: CASSLGAGGLNTDTQYF
v_gene: TRBV5-1; j_gene: TRBJ2-3; CDR3aa: CASSLGTGTSGGRRDTQYF